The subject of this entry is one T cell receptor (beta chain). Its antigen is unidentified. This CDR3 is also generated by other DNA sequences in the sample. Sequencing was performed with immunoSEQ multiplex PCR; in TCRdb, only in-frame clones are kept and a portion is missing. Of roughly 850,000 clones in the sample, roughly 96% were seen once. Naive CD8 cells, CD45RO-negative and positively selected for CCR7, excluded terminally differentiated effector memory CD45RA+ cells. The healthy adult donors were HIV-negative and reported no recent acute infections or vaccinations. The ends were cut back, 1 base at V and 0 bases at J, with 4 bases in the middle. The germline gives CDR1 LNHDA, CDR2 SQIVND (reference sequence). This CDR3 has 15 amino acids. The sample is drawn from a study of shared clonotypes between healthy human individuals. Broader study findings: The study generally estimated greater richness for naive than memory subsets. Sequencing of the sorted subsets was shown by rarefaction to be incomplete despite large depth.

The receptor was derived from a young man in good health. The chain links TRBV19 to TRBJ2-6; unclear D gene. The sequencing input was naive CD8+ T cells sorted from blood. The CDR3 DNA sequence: TGTGCCAGTAGTATAGGGAGCTCTGGGGCCAACGTCCTGACTTTC. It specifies CASSIGSSGANVLTF. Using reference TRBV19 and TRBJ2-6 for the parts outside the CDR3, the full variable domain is DGGITQSPKYLFRKEGQNVTLSCEQNLNHDAMYWYRQDPGQGLRLIYYSQIVNDFQKGDIAEGYSVSREKKESFPLTVTSAQKNPTAFYLCASSIGSSGANVLTFGAGSRLTVL.